The present T cell receptor beta chain was sequenced within a study of post-analysis software for immune sequencing data. CDR1 and CDR2 (germline): MDHEN, SYDVKM. The junction had 10 bases not matched to a gene; V was cut back by 9 bases and J by 12 bases. CDR3 length: 14 residues. The study's findings and limits: Among multiple sclerosis patients, normalized Chao1 diversity was significantly below that of controls. Among about 5 TRBV segments more frequent in patients than controls were TRBV5-6, TRBV5-1 and TRBV20-1.

Built from TCR beta cDNA, the libraries had unique molecular identifiers in them. One entry per CDR3 protein, called by TCRdb with MiXCR from the PCR reads. The table includes 400,000 to 500,000 distinct CDR3 sequences, over 30% detected once. Of note for this clonotype: Its antigen remains unknown.

Sequenced sample: blood. The J gene is TRBJ2-5, the V gene TRBV28; 16 bases line up with TRBD2. The source of this sequence is a girl aged 2-10 years with multiple sclerosis. The DNA of the CDR3 is TGTGCCAGTACCATGGGACTAGCGGGAGGGCGGGAGTACTTC. It yields the protein CASTMGLAGGREYF. The variable domain in full, with the rest retrieved from reference TRBV28 and TRBJ2-5, is DVKVTQSSRYLVKRTGEKVFLECVQDMDHENMFWYRQDPGLGLRLIYFSYDVKMKEKGDIPEGYSVSREKKERFSLILESASTNQTSMYLCASTMGLAGGREYFGPGTRLLVL.